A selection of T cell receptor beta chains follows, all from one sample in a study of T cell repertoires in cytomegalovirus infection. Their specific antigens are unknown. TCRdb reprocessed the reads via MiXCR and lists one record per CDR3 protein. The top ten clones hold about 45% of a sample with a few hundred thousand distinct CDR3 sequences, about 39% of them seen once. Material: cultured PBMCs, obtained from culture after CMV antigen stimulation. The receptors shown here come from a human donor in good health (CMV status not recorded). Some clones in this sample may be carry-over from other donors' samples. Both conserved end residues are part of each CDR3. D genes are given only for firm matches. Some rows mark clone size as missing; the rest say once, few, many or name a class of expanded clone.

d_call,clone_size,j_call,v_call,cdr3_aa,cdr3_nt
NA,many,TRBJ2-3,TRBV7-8,CASSFSKLTDTQYF,TGTGCCAGCAGCTTCTCCAAACTCACAGATACGCAGTATTTT
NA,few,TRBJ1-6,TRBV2,CASSEEAGASPLHF,TGTGCCAGCAGTGAAGAGGCAGGAGCTTCACCCCTCCACTTT
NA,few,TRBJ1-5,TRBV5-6,CASRGGHEGNQPQHF,TGTGCCAGCAGGGGGGGGCACGAAGGCAATCAGCCCCAGCATTTT
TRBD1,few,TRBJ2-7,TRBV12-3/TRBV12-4,CASSSTDRGRSEQYF,TGTGCCAGCAGTTCCACCGACAGGGGAAGAAGCGAGCAGTACTTC
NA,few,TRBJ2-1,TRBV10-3,CAISPLAGDNEQFF,TGTGCCATCAGCCCGTTGGCCGGGGACAATGAGCAGTTCTTC
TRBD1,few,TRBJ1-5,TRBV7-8,CASSPGTGLRGNQPQHF,TGTGCCAGCAGCCCCGGGACAGGGCTGAGGGGCAATCAGCCCCAGCATTTT
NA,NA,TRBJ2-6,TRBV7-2,CASSASINDVLTF,TGTGCCAGCAGCGCCTCCATAAATGACGTCCTGACTTTC
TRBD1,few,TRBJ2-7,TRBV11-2,CASSLRGGLDEQYF,TGTGCCAGCAGCTTACGAGGGGGCCTGGACGAGCAGTACTTC
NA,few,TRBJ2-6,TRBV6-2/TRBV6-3,CASSYADSSGANVLTF,TGTGCCAGCAGTTACGCCGACAGTTCTGGGGCCAACGTCCTGACTTTC
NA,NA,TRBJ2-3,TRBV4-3,CASSQDRWREGTDTQYF,TGCGCCAGCAGCCAAGATCGTTGGCGGGAAGGCACAGATACGCAGTATTTT
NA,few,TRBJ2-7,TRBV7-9,CASSPWTADSYEQYF,TGTGCCAGCAGCCCGTGGACAGCTGACTCCTACGAGCAGTACTTC
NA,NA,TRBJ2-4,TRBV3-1,CASSHARGPEVPKNIQYF,TGTGCCAGCAGCCACGCGCGGGGGCCAGAGGTTCCCAAAAACATTCAGTACTTC
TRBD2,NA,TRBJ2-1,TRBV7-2,CASSLVGTSRSNEQFF,TGTGCCAGCAGCTTAGTTGGGACTAGCAGATCCAATGAGCAGTTCTTC
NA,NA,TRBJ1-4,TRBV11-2,CASTHEGLGKKLFF,TGTGCCAGCACCCACGAGGGGTTGGGTAAAAAACTGTTTTTT
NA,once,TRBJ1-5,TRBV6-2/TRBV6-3,CATGKPQHF,TGTGCCACCGGAAAGCCCCAGCATTTT
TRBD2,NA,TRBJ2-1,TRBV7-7,CASSLAASGSNEQFF,TGTGCCAGCAGCTTAGCGGCTAGCGGGAGTAATGAGCAGTTCTTC
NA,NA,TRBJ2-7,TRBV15,CATSRESGGSYEQYF,TGTGCCACCAGCAGAGAGTCTGGCGGTTCCTACGAGCAGTACTTC